This T cell receptor (beta chain) comes out of a study of blood T cell repertoires in COVID-19. The data were produced by immunoSEQ multiplex PCR, yet TCRdb's version contains in-frame clones alone and is incomplete. The table lists over 55,000 clones, 65% to 90% of them singletons. Trimming cost V 7 bases and J 0 bases; bases outside gene matches: 3. Germline V gene sequence: CDR1 LNHDA, CDR2 SQIVND (reference sequence). The CDR3 length is 14 residues. This chain connects TRBV19 to TRBJ2-1; 7 positions match TRBD1. Source material: peripheral blood. This receptor was identified in a man aged 45-65 years with COVID-19, enrolled during active disease. The CDR3 sequence: CASKWDSSYNEQFF. The CDR3 nucleotides are TGTGCCAGTAAATGGGACAGCTCCTACAATGAGCAGTTCTTC.